This is a list of T cell receptor beta chains from one sample in a study of read filtering for tumor transcriptome and immune sequencing. MiXCR was run by TCRdb on the reads, yielding one entry per CDR3 protein. The data hold fewer than 25,000 distinct CDR3 sequences, with 20% to 25% observed a single time. Sequences were obtained from a population of CD138-negative cells sorted from bone marrow. The receptors were sampled from a donor at least 40 years old with multiple myeloma. CDR3s include the opening cysteine and the closing phenylalanine or tryptophan.

v_gene	len	CDR3aa
TRBV6-6	13	CASTDRVNTEAFF
TRBV12-5	13	CASGLAGSQPQHF
TRBV7-9	13	CASSSKGPYEQYF
TRBV19	14	CATSSGGESDEQHF
TRBV2	14	CASSSGARSGLQFF
TRBV20-1	13	CSANTGGGYGYTF
TRBV19	15	CASSIGKGFTDTQYF
TRBV2	11	CASDGGTEQYF
TRBV29-1	13	CSVPKSDTETQYF
TRBV7-9	14	CASRITSGGHEQFF
TRBV6-5	16	CASSLDDRGGDTEAFF
TRBV7-9	14	CASSQGGGDNEQFF
TRBV6-5	13	CASSYWQNTEAFF
TRBV27	16	CASSLTRLTSTDTQYF
TRBV30	15	CAWDHRTGYNEKLFF
TRBV20-1	14	CSAFPGTGQETQYF
TRBV6-5	15	CASSSTGTGYNEQFF
TRBV5-1	17	CASGLGGGGGRNTEAFF
TRBV28	16	CASSLPEAGAGNEQYF
TRBV20-1	14	CSAADRSAVYGCTF
TRBV20-1	13	CSASHGAGNTIYF
TRBV7-9	15	CASLLGGSSYNEQFF
TRBV3-1	14	CASSLGQATYEQYF
TRBV20-1	16	CSARVAGGQSTETQYF
TRBV19	13	CASSITSQETQYF
TRBV5-6	18	CASSLGRVGRRDTGELFF
TRBV7-9	11	CASSPSHEQFF
TRBV5-1	13	CASSLEGLIEAFF
TRBV6-5	12	CASSRQGDEAFF
TRBV7-2	15	CASSSLDRIKYGYTF
TRBV20-1	15	CSGLDRDLAKNIQYF
TRBV7-3	13	CASSLGGSGELFF
TRBV27	14	CASRTGQGAYEQYF
TRBV27	13	CASSSGGLETQYF
TRBV5-1	16	CASGLVEVHMNTEAFF
TRBV6-1	10	CAIVLYEQYF
TRBV11-3	12	CASSSSSSGPFF
TRBV6-1	16	CASSYAVGQANTEAFF
TRBV29-1	12	CSSGEGGEGYTF
TRBV7-3	15	CASSPEGQGSGGYTF